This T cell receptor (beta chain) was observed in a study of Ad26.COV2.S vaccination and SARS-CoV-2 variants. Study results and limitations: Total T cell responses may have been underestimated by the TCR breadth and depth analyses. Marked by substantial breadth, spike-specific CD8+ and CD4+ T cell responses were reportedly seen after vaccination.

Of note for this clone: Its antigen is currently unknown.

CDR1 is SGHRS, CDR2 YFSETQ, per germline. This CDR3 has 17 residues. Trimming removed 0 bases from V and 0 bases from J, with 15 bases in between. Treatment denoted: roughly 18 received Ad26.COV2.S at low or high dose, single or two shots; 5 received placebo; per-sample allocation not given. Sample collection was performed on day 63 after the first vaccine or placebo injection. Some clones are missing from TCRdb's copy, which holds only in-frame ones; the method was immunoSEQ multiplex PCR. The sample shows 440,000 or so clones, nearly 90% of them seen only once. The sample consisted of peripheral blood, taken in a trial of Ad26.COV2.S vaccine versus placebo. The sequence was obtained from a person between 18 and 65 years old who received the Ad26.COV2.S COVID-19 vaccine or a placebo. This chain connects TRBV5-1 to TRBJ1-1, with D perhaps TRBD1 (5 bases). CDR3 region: CASSLERSWGVNTEAFF. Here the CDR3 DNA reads TGCGCCAGCAGCTTGGAGCGTTCGTGGGGGGTGAACACTGAAGCTTTCTTT.